This paragraph covers one TCR beta chain sequence. Its target is not known. The sample originates from a study of neoadjuvant anti-PD-1 for oral cavity cancer. Produced via immunoSEQ multiplex PCR; TCRdb's table is partial and in-frame only. The sample lists over 8,500 clones; approximately 61% were seen once. Patients had newly diagnosed, untreated stage II-IVA oral cavity squamous cell carcinoma. Study-level findings and limits: Greater tumor shrinkage accompanied bigger post-treatment sizes of preexisting clones.

Germline CDR1 is MGHDK and CDR2 is SYGVNS. This CDR3 contains 14 residues. Trimming took 8 bases from V and 7 from J, leaving 15 bases between them. The sample consisted of tumor tissue, taken before nivolumab (anti-PD-1) treatment. V usage is TRBV25-1 and J usage is TRBJ1-6; possible D gene TRBD1, 6 bases. The receptor was derived from a person between 40 and 85 years old with oral cavity squamous cell carcinoma. The CDR3, as DNA: TGTGCCAGCCTACAGACAGGCAGAAATTCACCCCTCCACTTT. This translates into CASLQTGRNSPLHF.